The T cell receptor beta chain described here comes from a study of beta chain features in type 1 diabetes. V was shortened by 5 bases and J by 2 bases, with 13 bases between the two germline ends. The CDR3 totals 15 residues. Germline CDR1 and CDR2: SNHLY and FYNNEI. Concerning this clone itself: Its antigen remains unidentified.

General study findings and limits: TCRB repertoires of naive, central memory and Treg cells appeared more similar among patients than among healthy donors.

Markers CD45RO/CCR7/CD25/CD127/CD95/CD27 served to sort CD4+ naive, central memory, regulatory and stem cell-like memory cells. The investigators reverse transcribed all of the isolated RNA, so they sequenced expressed TCRB transcripts. Some clones are missing from TCRdb's copy, which holds only in-frame ones; the method was immunoSEQ multiplex PCR. The data contain 250,000 to 350,000 clones, approximately 10% of them singletons. This sequence was found in a woman aged 25-40 years in good health. This chain joins TRBV2 and TRBJ1-5; possible D gene TRBD1, 5 bases. Sequencing input: naive CD4+ T cells from blood. CDR3 sequence reads: CASSLQGLGNQPQHF. In DNA form, the CDR3 reads TGTGCCAGCAGTCTCCAGGGACTCGGCAATCAGCCCCAGCATTTT.